The present entry profiles one T cell receptor beta chain with its context. The target antigen is unknown. This sample was included in a study of CXCR3-negative and CXCR3-positive naive CD8 T cells. For the study at large: TRB reads totalled about 135 million, about 1.5 +/- 0.3 million per library. Points from the study as a whole: Diversity in memory CD8+ cells fell much lower than the comparably high levels seen in both naive subsets. Researchers report that CXCR3-positive naive cells carry more hydrophobic TRB CDR3s than CXCR3-negative naive cells.

Germline V lookup: CDR1 SGHDT, CDR2 YYEEEE. CDR3 size: 14 residues. In preparing the TRB cDNA libraries, 5' RACE with UMI labels was used. Each CDR3 protein gets one entry in TCRdb, which reprocessed the 5' RACE reads and gives no DNA. The sample table includes about 98,000 distinct CDR3 sequences. At about 270,000 cells each, triplicate sorts were carried out for each CD8+ T cell subset. The clonotype comes from a human donor in good health. Some clones in this sample may be carry-over from other donors' samples. The sequencing sample was made of naive CXCR3+ CD8+ T cells from blood. The subset here: CD45RO-CCR7+CD27+CD95- naive CD8+ T cells expressing CXCR3 (TNR3+). This chain links TRBV5-6 with TRBJ2-5. CDR3 region: CASSQEQRSETQYF.